This record covers a single TCR beta chain. The sample originates from a study of blood T cell repertoires in COVID-19. Overall study: The origin of the acute and convalescent COVID-19 samples was the United States, Italy and Spain. Nucleic acid was either cDNA or gDNA, and it came from T cells, B-cell-depleted T cells, or PBMCs.

Original handling: Amplification of reference gene primers provided the estimated nucleated cell counts. Sequencing used immunoSEQ multiplex PCR; TCRdb keeps in-frame clones, though not all of them. D and trimming come from the DNA, and the V and J calls and clone size come from that table. The data contain about 190,000 clones, 88% of them singletons. CDR1 and CDR2 (germline): MNHEY, SMNVEV (reference sequence). V lost 4 bases and J lost 4; bases outside the gene matches: 5. This CDR3 is 16 amino acids long. The source material was peripheral blood. The chain has TRBV27 and TRBJ2-3; 13 bases are shared with TRBD2. This TCR was sampled from a human donor in a cohort sampled during active COVID-19. The CDR3 loop is CASSSRTSGGADTQYF. As DNA, the CDR3 is TGTGCCAGCAGTTCTAGGACTAGCGGGGGTGCAGATACGCAGTATTTT.